This T cell receptor beta chain was identified during a study of T cell repertoires in cytomegalovirus infection. Looking at the study overall: Selection of CMV epitopes for the study included recently identified HLA-C-restricted and well-studied HLA-B-restricted ones. Both a matching HLA type and CMV infection were indicated by public TCR beta signatures. Study observations and caveats: Across the ex vivo response, the dominant clonotypes were HLA-C-restricted CMV-specific TCR beta clonotypes.

Points on this clonotype: The target antigen is unknown.

CDR3 length: 13 amino acids. The ends were cut back, 6 bases at V and 0 bases at J, with 9 bases in the middle. Germline loops: CDR1 SGHTA, CDR2 FQGNSA. TCRdb used MiXCR to reprocess the reads, holding one entry per CDR3 protein. The sample shows roughly 500,000 distinct CDR3 sequences, under 55% of them seen only once. Specimen: cultured PBMCs, collected from culture after CMV antigen stimulation. This clonotype originated in a human donor in good health (CMV status not recorded). Some clones in this sample may be carry-over from other donors' samples. The rearrangement links TRBV7-2 to TRBJ2-7, with D uncertain. This CDR3 is CASSSWDSYEQYF. CDR3 coding DNA: TGTGCCAGCAGTTCGTGGGACTCCTACGAGCAGTACTTC.